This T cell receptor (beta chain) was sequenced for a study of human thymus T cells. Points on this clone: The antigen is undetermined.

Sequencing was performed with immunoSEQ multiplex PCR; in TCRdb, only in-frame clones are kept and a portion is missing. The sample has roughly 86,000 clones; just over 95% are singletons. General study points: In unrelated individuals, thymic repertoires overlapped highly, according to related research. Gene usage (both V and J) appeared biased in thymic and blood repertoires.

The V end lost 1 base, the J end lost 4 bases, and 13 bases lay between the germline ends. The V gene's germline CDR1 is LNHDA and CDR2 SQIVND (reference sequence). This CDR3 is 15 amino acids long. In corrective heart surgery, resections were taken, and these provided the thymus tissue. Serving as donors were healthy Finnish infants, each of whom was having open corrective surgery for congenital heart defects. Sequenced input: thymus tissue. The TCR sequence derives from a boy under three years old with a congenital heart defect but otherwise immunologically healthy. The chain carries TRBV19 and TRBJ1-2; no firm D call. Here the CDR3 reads CASSIGNSPGYGYTF. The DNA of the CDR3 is TGTGCCAGTAGTATAGGTAACAGCCCTGGCTATGGCTACACCTTC.